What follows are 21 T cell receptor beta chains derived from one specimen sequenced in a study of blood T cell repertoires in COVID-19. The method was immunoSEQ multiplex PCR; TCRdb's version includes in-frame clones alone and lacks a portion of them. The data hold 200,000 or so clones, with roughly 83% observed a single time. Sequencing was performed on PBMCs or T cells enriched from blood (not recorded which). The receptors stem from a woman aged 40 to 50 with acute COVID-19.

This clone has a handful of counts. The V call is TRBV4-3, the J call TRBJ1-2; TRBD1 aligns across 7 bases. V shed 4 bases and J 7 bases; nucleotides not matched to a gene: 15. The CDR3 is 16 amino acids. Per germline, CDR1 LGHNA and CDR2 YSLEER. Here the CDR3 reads CASSRYLQGLEGGYTF. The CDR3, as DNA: TGCGCCAGCAGCCGATACCTACAGGGGCTGGAGGGTGGCTACACCTTC.

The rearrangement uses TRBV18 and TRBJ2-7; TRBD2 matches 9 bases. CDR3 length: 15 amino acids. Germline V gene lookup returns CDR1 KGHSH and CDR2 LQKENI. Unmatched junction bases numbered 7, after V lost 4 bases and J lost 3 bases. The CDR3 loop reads CASSLRGGARYEQYF. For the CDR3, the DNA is TGTGCCAGCTCACTCCGCGGGGGGGCTCGCTACGAGCAGTACTTC. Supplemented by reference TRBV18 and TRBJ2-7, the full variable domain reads NAGVMQNPRHLVRRRGQEARLRCSPMKGHSHVYWYRQLPEEGLKFMVYLQKENIIDESGMPKERFSAEFPKEGPSILRIQQVVRGDSAAYFCASSLRGGARYEQYFGPGTRLTVT.

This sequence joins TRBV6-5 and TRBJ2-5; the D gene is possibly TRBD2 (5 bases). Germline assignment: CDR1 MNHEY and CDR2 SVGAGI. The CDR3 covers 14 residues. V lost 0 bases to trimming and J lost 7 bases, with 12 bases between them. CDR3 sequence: CASSYSLAGGTQYF. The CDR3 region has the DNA TGTGCCAGCAGTTACTCGCTCGCGGGCGGGACCCAGTACTTC.

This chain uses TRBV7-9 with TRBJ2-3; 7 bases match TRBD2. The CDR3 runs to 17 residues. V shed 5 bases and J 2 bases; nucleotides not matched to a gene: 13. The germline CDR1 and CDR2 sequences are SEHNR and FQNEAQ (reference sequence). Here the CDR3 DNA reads TGTGCCAGCAGCCCCCCTTTCGGGAGGACCTACACAGATACGCAGTATTTT. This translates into CASSPPFGRTYTDTQYF. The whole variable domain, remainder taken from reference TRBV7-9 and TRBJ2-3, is DTGVSQNPRHKITKRGQNVTFRCDPISEHNRLYWYRQTLGQGPEFLTYFQNEAQLEKSRLLSDRFSAERPKGSFSTLEIQRTEQGDSAMYLCASSPPFGRTYTDTQYFGPGTRLTVL.

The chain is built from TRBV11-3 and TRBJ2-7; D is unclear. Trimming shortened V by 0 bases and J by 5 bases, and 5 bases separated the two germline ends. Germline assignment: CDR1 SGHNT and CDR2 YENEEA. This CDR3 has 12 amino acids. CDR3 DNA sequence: TGTGCCAGCAGCTTAGATTCAGACGAGCAGTACTTC. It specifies CASSLDSDEQYF.

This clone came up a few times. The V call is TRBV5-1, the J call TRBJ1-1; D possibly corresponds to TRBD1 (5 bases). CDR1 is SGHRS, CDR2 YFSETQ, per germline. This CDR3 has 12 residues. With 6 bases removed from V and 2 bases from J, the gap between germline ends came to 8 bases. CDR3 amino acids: CASIGENTEAFF. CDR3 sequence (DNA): TGCGCCAGCATAGGGGAAAACACTGAAGCTTTCTTT.

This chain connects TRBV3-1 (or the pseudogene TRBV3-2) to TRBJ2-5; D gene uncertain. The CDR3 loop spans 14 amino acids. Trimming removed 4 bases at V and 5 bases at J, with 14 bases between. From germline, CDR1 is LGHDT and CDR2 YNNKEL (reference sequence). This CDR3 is CASSRRRSKETQYF. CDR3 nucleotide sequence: TGTGCCAGCAGCCGCAGGCGAAGTAAGGAGACCCAGTACTTC.

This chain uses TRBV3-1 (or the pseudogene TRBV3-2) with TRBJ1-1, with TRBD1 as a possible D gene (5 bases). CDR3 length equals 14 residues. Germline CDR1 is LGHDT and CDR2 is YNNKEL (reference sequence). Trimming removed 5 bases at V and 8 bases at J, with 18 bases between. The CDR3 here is CASSFRTRPREAFF. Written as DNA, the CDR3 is TGTGCCAGCAGCTTCAGGACAAGGCCACGGGAAGCTTTCTTT.

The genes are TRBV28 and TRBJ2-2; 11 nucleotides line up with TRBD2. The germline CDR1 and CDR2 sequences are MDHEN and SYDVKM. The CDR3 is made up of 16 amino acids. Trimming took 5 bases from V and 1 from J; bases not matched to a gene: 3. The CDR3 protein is CASSRSGRENTGELFF. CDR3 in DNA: TGTGCCAGCAGTCGTAGCGGGAGGGAGAACACCGGGGAGCTGTTTTTT.

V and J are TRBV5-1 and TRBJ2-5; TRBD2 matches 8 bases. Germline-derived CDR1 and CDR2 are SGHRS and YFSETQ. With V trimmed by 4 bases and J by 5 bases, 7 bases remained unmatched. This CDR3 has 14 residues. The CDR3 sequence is CASSAGTRGETQYF. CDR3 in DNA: TGCGCCAGCAGCGCCGGGACTAGGGGGGAGACCCAGTACTTC.

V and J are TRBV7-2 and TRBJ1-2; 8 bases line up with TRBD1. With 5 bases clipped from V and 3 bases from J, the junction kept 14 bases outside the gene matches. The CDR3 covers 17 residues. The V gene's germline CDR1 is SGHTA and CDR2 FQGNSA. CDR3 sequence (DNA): TGTGCCAGCAGCGCTAGGACAGGGTTATTCGGTGACTATGGCTACACCTTC. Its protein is CASSARTGLFGDYGYTF.

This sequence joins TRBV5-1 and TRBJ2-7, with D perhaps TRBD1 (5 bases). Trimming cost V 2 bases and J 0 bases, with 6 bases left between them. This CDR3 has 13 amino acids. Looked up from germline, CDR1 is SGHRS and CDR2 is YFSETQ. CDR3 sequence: CASSLGVSYEQYF. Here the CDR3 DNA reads TGCGCCAGCAGCTTAGGGGTCTCCTACGAGCAGTACTTC. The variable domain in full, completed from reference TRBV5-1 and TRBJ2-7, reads KAGVTQTPRYLIKTRGQQVTLSCSPISGHRSVSWYQQTPGQGLQFLFEYFSETQRNKGNFPGRFSGRQFSNSRSEMNVSTLELGDSALYLCASSLGVSYEQYFGPGTRLTVT.

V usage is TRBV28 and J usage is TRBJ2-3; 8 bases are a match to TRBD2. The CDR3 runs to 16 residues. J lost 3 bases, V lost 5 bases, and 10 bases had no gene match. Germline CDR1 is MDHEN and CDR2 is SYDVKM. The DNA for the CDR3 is TGTGCCAGCAGTAACCCCCGGGAGGGTTTGACAGATACGCAGTATTTT. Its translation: CASSNPREGLTDTQYF.

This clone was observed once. CDR3 sequence: CASTPGRAVNEQFF. As DNA, the CDR3 is TGTGCCAGTACCCCTGGGAGGGCTGTCAATGAGCAGTTCTTC. The chain uses TRBV19 and TRBJ2-1, with 7 bases matching TRBD2. The CDR3 has 14 amino acids. V lost 7 bases and J lost 6; bases outside the gene matches: 9. Germline V CDR1 and CDR2: LNHDA, SQIVND (reference sequence).

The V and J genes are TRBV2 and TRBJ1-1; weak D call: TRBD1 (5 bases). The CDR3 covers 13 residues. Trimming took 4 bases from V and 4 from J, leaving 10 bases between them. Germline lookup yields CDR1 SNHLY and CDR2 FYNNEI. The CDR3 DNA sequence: TGTGCCAGCAGTGTTGGGGGGACCACTGAAGCTTTCTTT. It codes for CASSVGGTTEAFF.

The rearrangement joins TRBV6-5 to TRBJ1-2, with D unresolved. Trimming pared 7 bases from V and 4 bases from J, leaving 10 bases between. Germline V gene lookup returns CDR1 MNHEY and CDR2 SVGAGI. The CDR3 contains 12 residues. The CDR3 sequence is CASTLEGYGYTF. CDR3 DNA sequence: TGTGCCAGCACTCTGGAGGGCTATGGCTACACCTTC.

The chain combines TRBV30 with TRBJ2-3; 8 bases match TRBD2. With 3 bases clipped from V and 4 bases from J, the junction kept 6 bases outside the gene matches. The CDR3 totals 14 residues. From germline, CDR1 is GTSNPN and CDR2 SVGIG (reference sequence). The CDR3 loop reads CAWRGAGVPDTQYF. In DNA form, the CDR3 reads TGTGCCTGGAGAGGAGCGGGAGTGCCAGATACGCAGTATTTT.

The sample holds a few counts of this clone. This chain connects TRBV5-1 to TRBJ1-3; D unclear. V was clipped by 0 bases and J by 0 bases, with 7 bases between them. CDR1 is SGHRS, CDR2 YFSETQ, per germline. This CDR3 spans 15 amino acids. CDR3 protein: CASSLGATSGNTIYF. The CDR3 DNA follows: TGCGCCAGCAGCTTGGGGGCCACCTCTGGAAACACCATATATTTT.

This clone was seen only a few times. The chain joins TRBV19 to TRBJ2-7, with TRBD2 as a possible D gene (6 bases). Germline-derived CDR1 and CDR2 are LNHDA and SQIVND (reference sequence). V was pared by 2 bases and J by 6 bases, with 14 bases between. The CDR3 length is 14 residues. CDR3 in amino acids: CASSISGTPIEQYF. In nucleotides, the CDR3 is TGTGCCAGTAGTATATCCGGGACTCCGATCGAGCAGTACTTC.

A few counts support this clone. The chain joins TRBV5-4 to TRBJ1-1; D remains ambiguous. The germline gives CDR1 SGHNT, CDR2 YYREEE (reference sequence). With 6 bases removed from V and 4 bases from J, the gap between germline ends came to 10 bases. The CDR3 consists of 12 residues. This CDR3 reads CASNQDFTEAFF. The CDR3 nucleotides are TGTGCCAGCAACCAGGACTTCACTGAAGCTTTCTTT.

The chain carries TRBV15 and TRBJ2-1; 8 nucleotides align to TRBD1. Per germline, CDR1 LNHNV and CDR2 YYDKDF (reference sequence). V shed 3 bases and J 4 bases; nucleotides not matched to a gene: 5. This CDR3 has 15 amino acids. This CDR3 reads CATSSPGQAYNEQFF. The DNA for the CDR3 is TGTGCCACCAGCAGCCCGGGACAGGCTTACAATGAGCAGTTCTTC.